Each of the 21 T cell receptor beta chains below was sequenced from the same sample in a study of blood T cell repertoires in COVID-19. Profiled with immunoSEQ multiplex PCR; TCRdb holds only in-frame clones, not every one. This repertoire shows 130,000 to 150,000 clones, around 87% found once; its top ten account for approximately 9%. Sequences were obtained from peripheral blood. Source of these receptors: a woman aged 50 to 60 with active or convalescent COVID-19.

The rearrangement joins TRBV7-2 to TRBJ2-5; no firm D call. This CDR3 region has 13 residues. V was cut by 4 bases and J by 5 bases, with 11 bases left in between. Per the germline V gene, CDR1 is SGHTA and CDR2 is FQGNSA. The CDR3 loop reads CASSSRPRETQYF. The DNA of the CDR3 is TGTGCCAGCAGCTCCCGCCCCAGGGAGACCCAGTACTTC.

This chain uses TRBV7-9 with TRBJ2-7, with 12 bases that match TRBD2. From germline, CDR1 is SEHNR and CDR2 FQNEAQ (reference sequence). V shed 4 bases, J shed 7 bases, and the junction held 14 bases outside the gene matches. The length of the CDR3 is 17 residues. CDR3 DNA sequence: TGTGCCAGCAGCTCATGGACTAGCGGGGACCCGTTTGGAGAGCAGTACTTC. Residues: CASSSWTSGDPFGEQYF.

This sequence joins TRBV12-3 or TRBV12-4 and TRBJ1-1; a possible D gene is TRBD1 (6 bases). Between the trimmed V and J ends, which lost 5 bases and 0 bases, there was a span of 7 bases. The CDR3 is made up of 13 amino acids. CDR3 residues: CASSGQLNTEAFF. CDR3 DNA sequence: TGTGCCAGCAGTGGACAGCTGAACACTGAAGCTTTCTTT.

The chain employs TRBV6-2 or TRBV6-3 and TRBJ1-1, with TRBD1 identical over 8 bases. Per the germline V gene, CDR1 is MNHEY and CDR2 is SVGEGT. The V and J ends lost 2 bases and 1 base, in that order; junction bases with no gene match: 3. The CDR3 is 15 residues long. In nucleotides, the CDR3 is TGTGCCAGCAGTTACCCCGGGACAGGGAACACTGAAGCTTTCTTT. It codes for CASSYPGTGNTEAFF.

The chain employs TRBV2 and TRBJ2-4; TRBD1 aligns across 7 bases. Looked up from germline, CDR1 is SNHLY and CDR2 is FYNNEI. V lost 5 bases, J lost 6 bases, and 1 base stayed unmatched. The CDR3 is 12 amino acids. The CDR3 region is CASSRDRNIQYF. DNA of the CDR3: TGTGCCAGCAGTCGGGACAGAAACATTCAGTACTTC.

The genes are TRBV2 and TRBJ2-5; the D gene is possibly TRBD2 (8 bases). Germline V gives CDR1 SNHLY, CDR2 FYNNEI. The CDR3 extends over 16 amino acids. The chain's CDR3 is CALLNGTAGAQETQYF. CDR3 in DNA: TGTGCTCTCCTCAACGGGACAGCGGGAGCCCAAGAGACCCAGTACTTC. The full variable domain, rest sourced from reference TRBV2 and TRBJ2-5, is EPEVTQTPSHQVTQMGQEVILRCVPISNHLYFYWYRQILGQKVEFLVSFYNNEISEKSEIFDDQFSVERPDGSNFTLKIRSTKLEDSAMYFCALLNGTAGAQETQYFGPGTRLLVL.

The J gene is TRBJ1-2, the V gene TRBV6-5; D possibly corresponds to TRBD1 (5 bases). V was pared by 8 bases and J by 3 bases, with 13 bases between. This CDR3 comprises 13 residues. Germline CDR1 is MNHEY and CDR2 is SVGAGI. CDR3 amino acids: CASLSIGDYGYTF. DNA for the CDR3: TGTGCCAGCTTGTCGATAGGGGACTATGGCTACACCTTC.

The chain joins TRBV9 to TRBJ2-3; 13 nucleotides match TRBD2. This CDR3 region has 19 residues. Germline CDR1 SGDLS, CDR2 YYNGEE. The V gene end was trimmed by 0 bases and the J gene end by 3 bases; junction bases not matched to a gene: 10. DNA for the CDR3: TGTGCCAGCAGCGTAGTGGGGACTAGCGGGACAGGGAAGACAGATACGCAGTATTTT. This translates into CASSVVGTSGTGKTDTQYF.

V and J are TRBV9 and TRBJ2-3; 7 bases agree with TRBD2. This CDR3 spans 16 amino acids. The V and J ends lost 4 bases and 3 bases, in that order; junction bases with no gene match: 11. The germline V gene has CDR1 SGDLS and CDR2 YYNGEE. As DNA, the CDR3 is TGTGCCAGCAGCACCCAGACTAGCCGTTCTACAGATACGCAGTATTTT. Translated, it gives CASSTQTSRSTDTQYF.

The rearrangement links TRBV30 to TRBJ1-1, with a weak D call TRBD1 (6 bases). The CDR3 is 15 amino acids. Between the trimmed V and J ends, which lost 3 bases and 0 bases, there was a span of 14 bases. Germline V gene data show CDR1 as GTSNPN and CDR2 as SVGIG (reference sequence). This CDR3 reads CAWSPPQGLNTEAFF. The CDR3 nucleotides read TGTGCCTGGAGCCCCCCACAGGGACTGAACACTGAAGCTTTCTTT.

The chain carries TRBV5-5 and TRBJ1-5, with TRBD1 matching 11 bases. Germline values: CDR1 SGHKS, CDR2 YYEKEE (reference sequence). The CDR3 sequence is 18 residues long. Losses at the gene ends were 0 bases for V and 0 bases for J; bases not matched to a gene: 5. In DNA, the CDR3 is TGTGCCAGCAGCTTGGGGACAGGGGGCGCGCCTAGCAATCAGCCCCAGCATTTT. Translation: CASSLGTGGAPSNQPQHF.

As DNA, the CDR3 is TGTGCCAGTAGTATAGAGCTATGGAGAGCTATTTTTCCCCTCCACTTT. This codes for CASSIELWRAIFPLHF. This chain links TRBV19 with TRBJ1-6; no clear D gene. The CDR3 extends over 16 amino acids. Germline V gene data show CDR1 as LNHDA and CDR2 as SQIVND (reference sequence). Trimming cost V 0 bases and J 13 bases, with 19 bases left between them. Complete variable domain (other parts from reference TRBV19 and TRBJ1-6): DGGITQSPKYLFRKEGQNVTLSCEQNLNHDAMYWYRQDPGQGLRLIYYSQIVNDFQKGDIAEGYSVSREKKESFPLTVTSAQKNPTAFYLCASSIELWRAIFPLHFGNGTRLTVT.

The chain carries TRBV7-3 and TRBJ2-7; 9 nucleotides match TRBD1. Trimming at V came to 0 bases and at J to 1 base, leaving 1 base not matched to a gene. The CDR3 length is 15 residues. The germline V gene has CDR1 SGHTA and CDR2 FQGTGA. The CDR3 here is CASSLTGTGSYEQYF. The CDR3 DNA reads TGTGCCAGCAGCTTAACCGGGACAGGGTCCTACGAGCAGTACTTC.

On this clone: The junction departs from germline at one end; a sequencing error may be responsible. The chain is built from TRBV5-5 and TRBJ2-3; perhaps TRBD1 as D (6 bases). The CDR3 loop spans 11 amino acids. Germline V gene lookup returns CDR1 SGHKS and CDR2 YYEKEE (reference sequence). This CDR3 reads CASSSNRDRFF. CDR3 coding DNA: TGTGCCAGCAGCTCAAACAGGGACCGGTTTTTT.

The CDR3 nucleotides read TGTGCCAGCAGCTTCCAGGGTAGGTTCACTGAAGCTTTCTTT. Translated: CASSFQGRFTEAFF. The V call is TRBV5-4, the J call TRBJ1-1, with D perhaps TRBD1 (5 bases). CDR3 length equals 14 residues. The germline CDR1 and CDR2 sequences are SGHNT and YYREEE (reference sequence). The ends were cut back, 2 bases at V and 4 bases at J, with 12 bases in the middle.

About this clone itself: One junction end disagrees with the germline gene, perhaps due to a read error. The same CDR3 is also encoded by other DNA sequences in this sample. The chain has TRBV19 and TRBJ1-2, with D tentatively TRBD1 (5 bases). Germline V gene data show CDR1 as LNHDA and CDR2 as SQIVND (reference sequence). The CDR3 length is 16 residues. CDR3 DNA sequence: TGTGCTAGTAGTATAACAGGCCAGATACGATTCGGTGGCTACACCTTC. Amino acids: CASSITGQIRFGGYTF.

The rearrangement joins TRBV7-2 to TRBJ2-1; D gene unclear. Trimming removed 5 bases from V and 2 bases from J, with 13 bases in between. The germline CDR1 and CDR2 sequences are SGHTA and FQGNSA. The CDR3 contains 15 residues. CDR3 sequence reads: CASSELESPYNEQFF. The CDR3 nucleotides are TGTGCCAGCAGCGAATTAGAGAGCCCCTACAATGAGCAGTTCTTC. The full variable domain, rest sourced from reference TRBV7-2 and TRBJ2-1, is GAGVSQSPSNKVTEKGKDVELRCDPISGHTALYWYRQSLGQGLEFLIYFQGNSAPDKSGLPSDRFSAERTGGSVSTLTIQRTQQEDSAVYLCASSELESPYNEQFFGPGTRLTVL.

This clone was found once. The J gene is TRBJ1-4, the V gene TRBV18; D possibly corresponds to TRBD1 (5 bases). The CDR3 loop spans 17 amino acids. Per germline, CDR1 KGHSH and CDR2 LQKENI. The V end lost 3 bases, the J end lost 8 bases, and 22 bases lay between the germline ends. CDR3 amino acids: CASSPCGLREGGEKLFF. CDR3 DNA: TGTGCCAGCTCACCCTGTGGCCTCAGGGAGGGAGGAGAAAAACTGTTTTTT. Variable domain in full (rest from reference TRBV18 and TRBJ1-4): NAGVMQNPRHLVRRRGQEARLRCSPMKGHSHVYWYRQLPEEGLKFMVYLQKENIIDESGMPKERFSAEFPKEGPSILRIQQVVRGDSAAYFCASSPCGLREGGEKLFFGSGTQLSVL.

The rearrangement uses TRBV7-9 and TRBJ2-2, with D maybe TRBD2 (5 bases). V lost 3 bases and J lost 4, with 15 bases in between. Germline V gives CDR1 SEHNR, CDR2 FQNEAQ (reference sequence). CDR3 length: 16 amino acids. The CDR3 coding sequence is TGTGCCAGCAGCTTTGCCCTCGGGGAACGCACCGGGGAGCTGTTTTTT. Protein product: CASSFALGERTGELFF.

The V gene is TRBV4-2, the J gene TRBJ2-2, with 11 bases aligning to TRBD1. This CDR3 spans 17 amino acids. Losses at the gene ends were 4 bases for V and 6 bases for J; bases not matched to a gene: 10. Per the germline V gene, CDR1 is LGHNA and CDR2 is YNFKEQ. The DNA for the CDR3 is TGTGCCAGCAGCCGCGGACAGGGGGCGACCGTTCCCGGGGAGCTGTTTTTT. Its translation is CASSRGQGATVPGELFF.

This chain connects TRBV28 to TRBJ2-1; D possibly corresponds to TRBD1 (6 bases). The length of the CDR3 is 14 residues. In germline, CDR1 is MDHEN, CDR2 SYDVKM. Trimming removed 5 bases from V and 8 bases from J, with 16 bases in between. CDR3 nucleotides: TGTGCCAGCAGTGGTACAGGGTTATGGTATGAGCAGTTCTTC. It is translated as CASSGTGLWYEQFF.